This T cell receptor beta chain comes out of a study of cytomegalovirus exposure and HLA in healthy donors. Findings of the study overall: It was 150 or so TCR beta chains that were listed as cytomegalovirus-associated.

Comments on this clone: Its cognate antigen is unknown.

The primer mix had 60 Vbeta and 13 Jbeta primers. Sequenced by immunoSEQ multiplex PCR; TCRdb stores in-frame clones only, minus some. Among fewer than 150,000 clones listed, 65% to 85% were seen once. Germline V CDR1 and CDR2: PRHDT, FYEKMQ (reference sequence). The CDR3 runs 12 residues. Trimming pared 0 bases from V and 10 bases from J, leaving 7 bases between. Sequenced material: PBMCs. The source is a woman in her twenties or thirties in good health and CMV-seropositive. The gene calls are TRBV13 and TRBJ2-4, with D perhaps TRBD2 (6 bases). This CDR3 reads CASSLGSGIQYF. CDR3 bases: TGTGCCAGCAGCTTAGGGAGCGGGATTCAGTACTTC.